Described below is a single T cell receptor (beta chain) sequence and its context. Its antigen is currently unknown. The sample belongs to a study of T cells in Graves' hyperthyroidism and ophthalmopathy. About the research overall: Before any treatment, at initial diagnosis, peripheral blood was collected. Study-wide points: The model anticipated ophthalmopathy a median about six months pre-onset.

Newly diagnosed hyperthyroidism, duration under 2 months, in patients aged 18 to 65. Used for diagnoses were clinical symptoms, serum thyroxine and TRAb, thyroid ultrasound and orbital computed tomography. Trimming left V 1 base short and J 0 bases short, with 13 bases between. CDR1 SEHNR and CDR2 FQNEAQ come from the germline V gene (reference sequence). CDR3 size: 17 residues. Template material for amplifying TCR beta CDR3 regions consisted of RNA transcripts. With the HTBI primer set, the TCR CDR3 went through a first round of RT-PCR. A single record per CDR3 protein comes from TCRdb applying MiXCR to the multiplex PCR reads. Here the sample spans roughly 740,000 distinct CDR3 sequences, about a sixth being singletons.

Sequencing was performed on blood. The chain couples TRBV7-9 to TRBJ2-1, with D hard to call. This TCR was recovered from a man between 18 and 29 years old with Graves' hyperthyroidism. The DNA for the CDR3 is TGTGCCAGCAGCTTAGAGTGGCGCTCGAGCTCCTACAATGAGCAGTTCTTC. Encoded protein: CASSLEWRSSSYNEQFF.